A single sample gave rise to the 20 T cell receptor beta chains below, sequenced in a study of blood T cell repertoires in COVID-19. Profiled with immunoSEQ multiplex PCR; TCRdb holds only in-frame clones, not every one. The sample yields about 140,000 clones, around 87% seen once. Input material: peripheral blood. All receptors come from a middle-aged woman with acute or convalescent COVID-19.

This clone was found a few times. The rearrangement links TRBV24-1 to TRBJ2-5; 8 nucleotides match TRBD2. V was pared by 3 bases and J by 7 bases, with 6 bases of the junction left unmatched. Germline V gene data show CDR1 as KGHDR and CDR2 as SFDVKD. The CDR3 has 14 amino acids. CDR3 nucleotide sequence: TGTGCCACCAGTGATGGGACTAGTAGTCGGACCCAGTACTTC. It is translated as CATSDGTSSRTQYF.

The chain joins TRBV5-4 to TRBJ1-2, with 12 bases lining up with TRBD1. The germline CDR1 and CDR2 sequences are SGHNT and YYREEE (reference sequence). The CDR3 covers 17 residues. Losses at the gene ends were 4 bases for V and 4 bases for J; bases not matched to a gene: 11. The CDR3 loop is CASSKGTGGELSYGYTF. The CDR3 region has the DNA TGTGCCAGCAGCAAAGGGACAGGGGGCGAACTCTCCTATGGCTACACCTTC.

This clone occurred once. CDR3 coding DNA: TGCGCCAGCAGCTCACAGAACACTGAAGCTTTCTTT. Its protein is CASSSQNTEAFF. The chain carries TRBV5-1 and TRBJ1-1; D is unclear. V dropped 3 bases and J dropped 1 base, with 4 bases sitting between them. CDR3 length: 12 residues. Germline CDR1 reads SGHRS; CDR2 reads YFSETQ. Variable domain in full (rest from reference TRBV5-1 and TRBJ1-1): KAGVTQTPRYLIKTRGQQVTLSCSPISGHRSVSWYQQTPGQGLQFLFEYFSETQRNKGNFPGRFSGRQFSNSRSEMNVSTLELGDSALYLCASSSQNTEAFFGQGTRLTVV.

V usage is TRBV5-8 and J usage is TRBJ2-5; 9 nucleotides match TRBD1. CDR1 is SGHTS, CDR2 YDEGEE, per germline. The CDR3 has 15 residues. Losses at the gene ends were 2 bases for V and 3 bases for J; bases not matched to a gene: 5. CDR3 in DNA: TGTGCCAGCAGCTTCGGGACAGGGAGGGAAGAGACCCAGTACTTC. Translating it yields CASSFGTGREETQYF. Full variable domain (remainder filled in from reference TRBV5-8 and TRBJ2-5): EAGVTQSPTHLIKTRGQQATLRCSPISGHTSVYWYQQALGLGLQFLLWYDEGEERNRGNFPPRFSGRQFPNYSSELNVNALELEDSALYLCASSFGTGREETQYFGPGTRLLVL.

The chain uses TRBV3-1 (or the pseudogene TRBV3-2) and TRBJ2-2; TRBD1 might be the D (5 bases). The CDR3 totals 17 residues. Germline lookup yields CDR1 LGHDT and CDR2 YNNKEL (reference sequence). The V and J ends lost 5 bases and 4 bases respectively, with 20 bases between them. The CDR3 reads CASSFTTGASTTGELFF. The CDR3 nucleotides read TGTGCCAGCAGCTTTACTACAGGAGCCTCCACCACCGGGGAGCTGTTTTTT.

This chain joins TRBV12-3 or TRBV12-4 and TRBJ1-6, with D hard to call. V was shortened by 3 bases and J by 8 bases, with 8 bases between the two germline ends. The CDR3 length is 13 residues. The CDR3 coding sequence is TGTGCCAGCAGTTTCGTCGGTCATTCACCCCTCCACTTT. It encodes CASSFVGHSPLHF.

A few counts support this clone. The DNA of the CDR3 is TGTGCCAGCAGCGAACGGGAGGGCTTCAATCAGCCCCAGCATTTT. Translating gives CASSEREGFNQPQHF. The V gene is TRBV6-2 or TRBV6-3, the J gene TRBJ1-5; D uncertain. Germline V gene data show CDR1 as MNHEY and CDR2 as SVGEGT. The V end was cut by 6 bases, the J end by 3 bases, with 15 bases between. The CDR3 has 15 amino acids.

V usage is TRBV7-8 and J usage is TRBJ1-6, with unresolved D. Germline V gene sequence: CDR1 SGHVS, CDR2 FQNEAQ. The length of the CDR3 is 16 residues. V was trimmed by 2 bases and J by 2 bases, leaving 10 bases between them. CDR3 region: CASSLRGFAYNSPLHF. The CDR3 DNA reads TGTGCCAGCAGCTTACGAGGGTTCGCCTATAATTCACCCCTCCACTTT.

The chain joins TRBV7-2 to TRBJ1-3, with D possibly being TRBD1 (6 bases). The CDR3 totals 14 residues. The ends were cut back, 4 bases at V and 4 bases at J, with 11 bases in the middle. CDR1 is SGHTA and CDR2 is FQGNSA in the germline V gene. CDR3 nucleotides: TGTGCCAGCAGCTCGGACAGTCGAGGAAACACCATATATTTT. Its translation is CASSSDSRGNTIYF.

This sequence joins TRBV6-2 or TRBV6-3 and TRBJ1-6; 7 positions match TRBD1. Per germline, CDR1 MNHEY and CDR2 SVGEGT. J was trimmed by 11 bases and V by 6 bases; bases with no gene match: 10. The CDR3 is 14 residues long. CDR3 loop: CASSQTGAVTPLHF. The CDR3, as DNA: TGTGCCAGCAGCCAAACAGGGGCAGTAACACCCCTCCACTTT.

This rearrangement joins TRBV6-4 to TRBJ1-2, with 7 bases lining up with TRBD1. The CDR3 is 14 residues long. V trimming: 6 bases; J trimming: 5 bases; junction bases outside the gene matches: 9. CDR1 MRHNA and CDR2 SNTAGT come from the germline V gene. The CDR3, as DNA: TGTGCCAGCAGCGCTACAGGGGAAGGATATGGCTACACCTTC. It yields the protein CASSATGEGYGYTF.

The V and J genes are TRBV7-9 and TRBJ2-7; D is unresolved. V gave up 10 bases and J gave up 2 bases, with 21 bases separating them. CDR3 size: 15 residues. Per the germline V gene, CDR1 is SEHNR and CDR2 is FQNEAQ (reference sequence). For the CDR3, the DNA is TGTGCCATCTCCCCTCATGGGCAGTACCCCTACGAGCAGTACTTC. Protein product: CAISPHGQYPYEQYF.

This clone was counted a single time. V gene TRBV7-6 combines with J gene TRBJ2-7; the D is unclear. Trimming removed 2 bases from V and 10 bases from J, with 12 bases in between. CDR3 length: 12 amino acids. The germline V gene encodes CDR1 SGHVS and CDR2 FNYEAQ. The CDR3 DNA reads as TGTGCCAGCAGCTTAATGGATAGCCACCAGTACTTC. Protein sequence: CASSLMDSHQYF.

The genes are TRBV28 and TRBJ1-1; D unclear. CDR3 length: 13 amino acids. The V end was cut by 8 bases, the J end by 1 base, with 11 bases between. The V gene's germline CDR1 is MDHEN and CDR2 SYDVKM. The CDR3 DNA sequence: TGTGCCAGCTCCTTCGGGAGGAACACTGAAGCTTTCTTT. It yields the protein CASSFGRNTEAFF.

The chain recombines TRBV11-2 with TRBJ2-3, with 7 bases aligning to TRBD2. V gave up 5 bases and J gave up 3 bases; unmatched junction bases: 5. The germline CDR1 and CDR2 sequences are SGHAT and FQNNGV. The CDR3 has 14 residues. Here the CDR3 reads CASSRLRETDTQYF. The CDR3 bases are TGTGCCAGCAGCAGATTGCGGGAGACAGATACGCAGTATTTT.

This clone appeared a single time. This sequence joins TRBV28 and TRBJ1-1; D is unclear. Trimming took off 2 bases at V and 9 bases at J, with 10 bases between the two ends. The CDR3 loop spans 12 amino acids. CDR1 and CDR2 from the germline V gene are MDHEN and SYDVKM. The CDR3 reads CASSLTGFKAFF. Written as DNA, the CDR3 is TGTGCCAGCAGTTTAACCGGTTTCAAAGCTTTCTTT. Variable domain in full (rest from reference TRBV28 and TRBJ1-1): DVKVTQSSRYLVKRTGEKVFLECVQDMDHENMFWYRQDPGLGLRLIYFSYDVKMKEKGDIPEGYSVSREKKERFSLILESASTNQTSMYLCASSLTGFKAFFGQGTRLTVV.

This clone appeared a single time. The V call is TRBV28, the J call TRBJ1-6, with D hard to call. Germline V lookup: CDR1 MDHEN, CDR2 SYDVKM. This CDR3 contains 14 residues. The V end lost 3 bases, the J end lost 11 bases, and 14 bases lay between the germline ends. The chain's CDR3 is CASSLAPGEAPLHF. Here the CDR3 DNA reads TGTGCCAGCAGTTTGGCCCCTGGTGAGGCACCCCTCCACTTT.

On this clone itself: An end of the junction differs from the germline gene, which may be a read error. This rearrangement joins TRBV2 to TRBJ2-2; D gene unclear. The germline V gene encodes CDR1 SNHLY and CDR2 FYNNEI. This CDR3 is 14 amino acids long. CDR3: CVSRLFSSSGELFF. CDR3 coding DNA: TGTGTCAGCAGGCTTTTCTCTTCGAGCGGGGAGCTGTTTTTT.

The chain recombines TRBV7-2 with TRBJ2-7; maybe TRBD2 (5 bases). V dropped 4 bases and J dropped 2 bases, with 9 bases sitting between them. The germline gives CDR1 SGHTA, CDR2 FQGNSA. The CDR3 has 13 residues. The CDR3, as DNA: TGTGCCAGCAGCTCGGGGAATGCCTACGAGCAGTACTTC. Translation: CASSSGNAYEQYF.

The V gene is TRBV7-9, the J gene TRBJ1-3; maybe TRBD1 (5 bases). The length of the CDR3 is 16 residues. The V and J ends lost 4 bases and 2 bases respectively, with 15 bases between them. CDR1 and CDR2 (germline): SEHNR, FQNEAQ (reference sequence). The chain's CDR3 is CASSSGLTNTGNTIYF. The CDR3 nucleotides are TGTGCCAGCAGCTCGGGACTTACGAACACTGGAAACACCATATATTTT.